This is a list of T cell receptor beta chains from one sample in a study of T cell responses to AZD1222 COVID-19 vaccine. The table came from immunoSEQ multiplex PCR; TCRdb's copy has only in-frame clones and leaves some out. The repertoire has about 170,000 clones, about 87% of them found once; the top ten carry roughly 4.3%. The starting material was peripheral blood, obtained 28 days after the second dose of the MenACWY control vaccine. These receptors came from an adult who received the MenACWY meningococcal vaccine as a control. CDR3s include the opening cysteine and the closing phenylalanine or tryptophan. The D gene is left open where the match is weak. Some rows have no size entry. The others give once, few or many, or a class for an expanded clone.

J gene	V gene	D gene	clone size	CDR3 length	CDR3 protein	CDR3 DNA
TRBJ2-7	TRBV5-1	NA	NA	13	CASSLAGFNEQYF	TGCGCCAGCAGCTTGGCCGGGTTCAACGAGCAGTACTTC
TRBJ2-7	TRBV30	TRBD1	NA	16	CAWRGTGGPVSYEQYF	TGTGCCTGGAGAGGAACAGGGGGCCCCGTCTCCTACGAGCAGTACTTC
TRBJ1-2	TRBV3-1/TRBV3-2	NA	NA	14	CASSQDRNSGGYTF	TGTGCCAGCAGCCAAGATCGGAACAGCGGTGGCTACACCTTC
TRBJ2-7	TRBV6-6	NA	few	15	CASSYSSQGIYEQYF	TGTGCCAGCAGTTACTCGTCCCAGGGGATTTACGAGCAGTACTTC
TRBJ1-2	TRBV24-1	NA	once	14	CATSDEMTEYGYTF	TGTGCCACCAGTGATGAGATGACAGAGTATGGCTACACCTTC
TRBJ2-2	TRBV5-1	TRBD2	NA	15	CASRPTSGNTGELFF	TGCGCCAGCAGACCGACTAGCGGGAACACCGGGGAGCTGTTTTTT
TRBJ1-1	TRBV6-2/TRBV6-3	NA	few	14	CASSYRVLGTEAFF	TGTGCCAGCAGTTACAGGGTCCTAGGCACTGAAGCTTTCTTT
TRBJ2-7	TRBV19	NA	NA	14	CASSMGHRRYEQYF	TGTGCCAGTAGTATGGGACACCGTCGGTACGAGCAGTACTTC
TRBJ2-1	TRBV28	NA	NA	15	CASSLGGSSYNEQFF	TGTGCCAGCAGTTTAGGAGGCAGCTCCTACAATGAGCAGTTCTTC
TRBJ2-1	TRBV20-1	TRBD2	once	15	CSASLTSGYYNEQFF	TGCAGTGCTAGTCTTACTAGCGGCTACTACAATGAGCAGTTCTTC
TRBJ1-5	TRBV30	NA	NA	14	CAWSPGSGDQPQHF	TGTGCCTGGAGTCCAGGCTCGGGCGATCAGCCCCAGCATTTT
TRBJ1-4	TRBV3-1/TRBV3-2	TRBD1	NA	14	CASSPGTDNEKLFF	TGTGCCAGCAGCCCCGGGACAGATAATGAAAAACTGTTTTTT
TRBJ2-7	TRBV6-5	NA	NA	13	CASSYSPSYEQYF	TGTGCCAGCAGTTACTCTCCCTCCTACGAGCAGTACTTC
TRBJ1-1	TRBV29-1	NA	NA	13	CSVGRTANTEAFF	TGCAGCGTCGGGAGGACAGCGAACACTGAAGCTTTCTTT
TRBJ1-6	TRBV30	TRBD1	NA	14	CAWSVSTGASPLHF	TGTGCCTGGAGTGTCTCGACAGGGGCGTCACCCCTCCACTTT
TRBJ2-1	TRBV7-2	NA	once	12	CASSFHNNEQFF	TGTGCCAGCAGCTTTCACAACAATGAGCAGTTCTTC
TRBJ1-2	TRBV4-3	NA	NA	15	CASSQQDRGNYGYTF	TGCGCCAGCAGCCAACAGGATAGGGGGAACTATGGCTACACCTTC
TRBJ2-1	TRBV4-3	NA	NA	11	CASSQYNEQFF	TGCGCCAGCAGCCAGTACAATGAGCAGTTCTTC
TRBJ2-5	TRBV19	TRBD2	NA	16	CASSIETSGGPETQYF	TGTGCCAGTAGTATAGAAACTAGCGGAGGGCCAGAGACCCAGTACTTC
TRBJ1-2	TRBV4-2	NA	few	15	CASSQDTWQAYGYTF	TGTGCCAGCAGCCAGGATACGTGGCAGGCCTATGGCTACACCTTC
TRBJ2-4	TRBV28	TRBD1	NA	10	CASGRDSIDF	TGTGCCAGCGGCCGGGACAGTATTGACTTC
TRBJ2-1	TRBV10-2	TRBD2	NA	17	CASSESGLAGLYNEQFF	TGCGCCAGCAGTGAGTCGGGGCTAGCGGGTCTATACAATGAGCAGTTCTTC
TRBJ1-1	TRBV7-9	NA	NA	14	CASSLAALVTEAFF	TGTGCCAGCAGCTTAGCGGCCCTGGTAACTGAAGCTTTCTTT
TRBJ1-5	TRBV19	NA	NA	16	CASSPSVSQVAQPQHF	TGTGCCAGTAGTCCTTCGGTCTCCCAGGTCGCTCAGCCCCAGCATTTT
TRBJ1-3	TRBV28	NA	NA	15	CASSALGDRINTIYF	TGTGCCAGCAGTGCCCTAGGGGACCGGATCAACACCATATATTTT
TRBJ1-6	TRBV2	NA	NA	11	CASRDGGPLHF	TGTGCCAGCAGGGACGGGGGTCCCCTCCACTTT
TRBJ2-2	TRBV9	NA	NA	15	CASSVVAGLGGELFF	TGTGCCAGCAGCGTAGTGGCAGGATTGGGCGGGGAGCTGTTTTTT
TRBJ1-6	TRBV6-2/TRBV6-3	NA	NA	11	CASGQNRILHF	TGTGCCAGCGGCCAGAACCGCATTCTCCACTTT
TRBJ2-5	TRBV28	NA	NA	15	CASSSGTPRGETQYF	TGTGCCAGCAGTTCCGGGACCCCGAGAGGAGAGACCCAGTACTTC
TRBJ1-2	TRBV7-2	NA	NA	13	CASSSERLGGYTF	TGTGCCAGCAGCTCCGAAAGATTGGGTGGCTACACCTTC
TRBJ2-5	TRBV19	TRBD1	NA	14	CASSVGTVQETQYF	TGTGCCAGTAGTGTGGGGACAGTGCAAGAGACCCAGTACTTC
TRBJ1-5	TRBV10-1	NA	NA	13	CASSESGSQPQHF	TGCGCCAGCAGTGAGTCTGGTAGTCAGCCCCAGCATTTT
TRBJ2-2	TRBV6-5	NA	NA	13	CASTPHNTGELFF	TGTGCCAGCACCCCGCATAACACCGGGGAGCTGTTTTTT
TRBJ2-2	TRBV6-5	NA	NA	12	CASSYWVGELFF	TGTGCCAGCAGTTACTGGGTCGGGGAGCTGTTTTTT
TRBJ1-4	TRBV30	NA	NA	14	CAWSAGTDNEKLFF	TGTGCCTGGAGCGCTGGTACGGACAATGAAAAACTGTTTTTT
TRBJ1-6	TRBV7-9	NA	NA	14	CASSFDRSPGPLHF	TGTGCCAGCAGCTTTGACAGGTCTCCGGGACCCCTCCACTTT
TRBJ2-7	TRBV28	TRBD2	NA	15	CASALAGGVMYEQYF	TGTGCCAGTGCTCTAGCGGGAGGTGTGATGTACGAGCAGTACTTC
TRBJ2-5	TRBV6-5	NA	NA	15	CASSYSGGQKETQYF	TGTGCCAGCAGTTACTCAGGGGGACAAAAAGAGACCCAGTACTTC
TRBJ2-5	TRBV11-2	NA	NA	15	CASSERTDGRETQYF	TGTGCCAGCAGCGAGCGGACCGACGGCCGGGAGACCCAGTACTTC
TRBJ2-7	TRBV27	NA	NA	14	CASRFGERAYEQYF	TGTGCCAGCAGGTTCGGGGAAAGGGCCTACGAGCAGTACTTC
TRBJ2-5	TRBV18	NA	NA	15	CASSLRGDSGETQYF	TGTGCCAGCTCACTGAGGGGTGACTCGGGGGAGACCCAGTACTTC
TRBJ1-6	TRBV10-2	NA	NA	15	CASSESTGRNSPLHF	TGCGCCAGCAGTGAGTCCACAGGGAGGAATTCACCCCTCCACTTT
TRBJ2-3	TRBV10-3	NA	NA	13	CAIRVTSTDTQYF	TGTGCCATCAGGGTAACTAGCACAGATACGCAGTATTTT
TRBJ1-1	TRBV3-1/TRBV3-2	NA	NA	13	CASSQEGIGKAFF	TGTGCCAGCAGCCAAGAAGGTATCGGAAAAGCTTTCTTT
TRBJ2-1	TRBV7-2	TRBD2	few	17	CASSSPISGRGYNEQFF	TGTGCCAGCAGCTCACCCATTAGCGGGAGAGGTTACAATGAGCAGTTCTTC